This TCR beta chain was captured by sequencing in a study of T-cell reconstitution after alpha-beta-depleted transplantation in children. This clonotype was detected a few times. Library preparation (for TCRbeta) was performed with unique molecular identifiers. TCRdb reanalysed the PCR reads using MiXCR and keeps one entry per CDR3 protein. The sample has 230,000 or so distinct CDR3 sequences; about 9.6% are singletons. The germline gives CDR1 LGHNA, CDR2 YNFKEQ. The CDR3 extends over 17 amino acids. The J segment lost 5 bases and the V segment lost 0 bases, leaving 12 bases of the junction unmatched.

The specimen comprised PBMCs from the stem cell graft donor, sampled from the stem cell graft. J is TRBJ2-5 and V is TRBV4-2; 7 nucleotides match TRBD1. This receptor was obtained from a human donor who donated a stem cell graft to a child with SCID. Here the CDR3 reads CASSQEFGQEVRETQYF. The DNA for the CDR3 is TGTGCCAGCAGCCAAGAATTTGGACAGGAGGTCCGTGAGACCCAGTACTTC.